This T cell receptor (beta chain) was sequenced in a study of lymphopenia after photon versus proton radiotherapy. CDR3 size: 14 residues. Trimming cost V 4 bases and J 6 bases; bases outside gene matches: 4. Germline loops: CDR1 SGHTS, CDR2 YDEGEE. Profiled with immunoSEQ multiplex PCR; TCRdb holds only in-frame clones, not every one. Of more than 20,000 clones in the sample, around 84% were seen once. This sequence originates from a man aged 60 to 69 with pancreatic cancer. Sequenced material: peripheral blood, taken from a patient treated with photon-based radiotherapy. This chain connects TRBV5-8 to TRBJ1-4; the match to TRBD1 covers 9 bases. As DNA, the CDR3 is TGTGCCAGCAGCCCGGACAGGGGAGATGAAAAACTGTTTTTT. This translates into CASSPDRGDEKLFF.